These T cell receptor beta chains were read from a single sample in a study of T cell responses to AZD1222 COVID-19 vaccine. The protocol was immunoSEQ multiplex PCR, while the TCRdb copy is restricted to in-frame clones and leaves out a portion. The table shows roughly 99,000 clones, with under 95% occurring only once. The source material was peripheral blood, sampled on day 0 of AZD1222 vaccination. The origin of the receptors is an adult in good health. CDR3s include the opening cysteine and the closing phenylalanine or tryptophan. Each record gives: CDR3 protein, J gene, V gene.

CDR3aa: CASSSRAGVSYEQYF
j_gene: TRBJ2-7
v_gene: TRBV3-1/TRBV3-2

CDR3aa: CAISLAGEETQYF
j_gene: TRBJ2-5
v_gene: TRBV10-3

CDR3aa: CASSIFVGRGTDTQYF
j_gene: TRBJ2-3
v_gene: TRBV19

CDR3aa: CASSSDQGGNTEAFF
j_gene: TRBJ1-1
v_gene: TRBV5-6

CDR3aa: CASSYSIGREQFF
j_gene: TRBJ2-1
v_gene: TRBV6-5

CDR3aa: CASSPGQGDTEAFF
j_gene: TRBJ1-1
v_gene: TRBV4-2

CDR3aa: CAISVGGGALSYEQYF
j_gene: TRBJ2-7
v_gene: TRBV10-3

CDR3aa: CASSLGPLNEQFF
j_gene: TRBJ2-1
v_gene: TRBV11-2

CDR3aa: CASSFSGVSNQPQHF
j_gene: TRBJ1-5
v_gene: TRBV6-2/TRBV6-3

CDR3aa: CASSSGQEKQETQYF
j_gene: TRBJ2-5
v_gene: TRBV7-9

CDR3aa: CASSPRTGDQETQYF
j_gene: TRBJ2-5
v_gene: TRBV18

CDR3aa: CASSYSFGGELFF
j_gene: TRBJ2-2
v_gene: TRBV6-2/TRBV6-3

CDR3aa: CASSQDQVQTDTQYF
j_gene: TRBJ2-3
v_gene: TRBV4-1

CDR3aa: CASSLLPQETQYF
j_gene: TRBJ2-5
v_gene: TRBV5-4

CDR3aa: CASSELAPYGYTF
j_gene: TRBJ1-2
v_gene: TRBV4-1

CDR3aa: CASSQTKQGAASEAFF
j_gene: TRBJ1-1
v_gene: TRBV6-2/TRBV6-3

CDR3aa: CASSSRTSGGGTDTQYF
j_gene: TRBJ2-3
v_gene: TRBV7-2

CDR3aa: CASSLAPVGQGLYF
j_gene: TRBJ2-3
v_gene: TRBV7-2

CDR3aa: CASSLRTSGGEDTQYF
j_gene: TRBJ2-3
v_gene: TRBV5-1

CDR3aa: CASSQQAGELYNEQFF
j_gene: TRBJ2-1
v_gene: TRBV4-3

CDR3aa: CASSPHAAGGVSEQYF
j_gene: TRBJ2-7
v_gene: TRBV7-9

CDR3aa: CASSSGRTGELFF
j_gene: TRBJ2-2
v_gene: TRBV5-1

CDR3aa: CASRQGSGTGELFF
j_gene: TRBJ2-2
v_gene: TRBV7-2

CDR3aa: CASSPSYNQPQHF
j_gene: TRBJ1-5
v_gene: TRBV5-1

CDR3aa: CASSWGTGNINYGYTF
j_gene: TRBJ1-2
v_gene: TRBV5-1

CDR3aa: CASSFNSGMNTEAFF
j_gene: TRBJ1-1
v_gene: TRBV5-1

CDR3aa: CASSLEGGFSNTGELFF
j_gene: TRBJ2-2
v_gene: TRBV7-6

CDR3aa: CASSRQGAIGNNQPQHF
j_gene: TRBJ1-5
v_gene: TRBV27

CDR3aa: CASSPIRDSYEQYF
j_gene: TRBJ2-7
v_gene: TRBV18

CDR3aa: CASSLAGGTPYEQYF
j_gene: TRBJ2-7
v_gene: TRBV5-1

CDR3aa: CASSLGGVSNNEQFF
j_gene: TRBJ2-1
v_gene: TRBV11-2

CDR3aa: CASTPDRVGNTIYF
j_gene: TRBJ1-3
v_gene: TRBV6-5

CDR3aa: CASSHGTGFYEQYF
j_gene: TRBJ2-7
v_gene: TRBV19

CDR3aa: CASSQARGSLNTEAFF
j_gene: TRBJ1-1
v_gene: TRBV4-1

CDR3aa: CASSSLGAGTGELFF
j_gene: TRBJ2-2
v_gene: TRBV6-2/TRBV6-3

CDR3aa: CASSSSGGAYEQYF
j_gene: TRBJ2-7
v_gene: TRBV19

CDR3aa: CATSTQTRNSPLHF
j_gene: TRBJ1-6
v_gene: TRBV15

CDR3aa: CASSLAGSETQYF
j_gene: TRBJ2-5
v_gene: TRBV12-3/TRBV12-4

CDR3aa: CASGLLGVTGELFF
j_gene: TRBJ2-2
v_gene: TRBV12-5

CDR3aa: CASSLPTSGTDTQYF
j_gene: TRBJ2-3
v_gene: TRBV5-1

CDR3aa: CASSHNNEKLFF
j_gene: TRBJ1-4
v_gene: TRBV6-5

CDR3aa: CASSPLSGGTEAFF
j_gene: TRBJ1-1
v_gene: TRBV4-2

CDR3aa: CASSSSSYEQYF
j_gene: TRBJ2-7
v_gene: TRBV13

CDR3aa: CASREQGSQPQHF
j_gene: TRBJ1-5
v_gene: TRBV12-3/TRBV12-4

CDR3aa: CATSRELGQNYEQYF
j_gene: TRBJ2-7
v_gene: TRBV15

CDR3aa: CASSAGGNTEAFF
j_gene: TRBJ1-1
v_gene: TRBV7-6

CDR3aa: CASSLAGTWGQPQHF
j_gene: TRBJ1-5
v_gene: TRBV5-6

CDR3aa: CASSSRSEQFF
j_gene: TRBJ2-1
v_gene: TRBV6-5